Listed below are T cell receptor beta chains from one sample, sequenced in a study of cytomegalovirus exposure and HLA in healthy donors. Libraries were prepared by immunoSEQ multiplex PCR; TCRdb keeps only in-frame clonotypes and omits some of them. Found here are 150,000 or so clones, approximately 74% of them singletons; the top ten hold 2.8%. Sequenced: PBMCs. The receptors shown here come from a man aged 18 to 35 in good health and CMV-seronegative. Both conserved end residues are part of each CDR3. A D gene is named only where the DNA matches it firmly. Rows give clone size only sometimes, using once, few, many, or a class for an expanded clone.

>TRBJ1-1|-|TRBV11-2|-
TGTGCCAGCAGCCAAGACAGGAGGAACACTGAAGCTTTCTTT
CASSQDRRNTEAFF
>TRBJ1-5|-|TRBV7-8|-
TGTGCCAGCAGCTTAGCACAGGGATCGGAAAGCAATCAGCCCCAGCATTTT
CASSLAQGSESNQPQHF
>TRBJ2-2|-|TRBV11-3|-
TGTGCCAGCAGCCCTTCGAACACCGGGGAGCTGTTTTTT
CASSPSNTGELFF
>TRBJ1-2|few|TRBV7-2|-
TGTGCCAGCAGCTCAAGCCCTGAATATGGCTACACCTTC
CASSSSPEYGYTF
>TRBJ1-2|once|TRBV28|-
TGTGCCAGCAGTTTGGGCCAGTTTTATGGCTACACCTTC
CASSLGQFYGYTF
>TRBJ2-2|-|TRBV5-6|TRBD2
TGTGCCAGCAGCTACTGGGGGGGGAACACCGGGGAGCTGTTTTTT
CASSYWGGNTGELFF
>TRBJ2-7|-|TRBV7-2|TRBD1
TGTGCCAGCAGCTTGACCCCCTTCAGGGGGTCCTACGAGCAGTACTTC
CASSLTPFRGSYEQYF
>TRBJ2-1|few|TRBV10-1|TRBD2
TGCGCCAGCAGTGATGCGGGGGGGCCGTACAATGAGCAGTTCTTC
CASSDAGGPYNEQFF
>TRBJ1-5|-|TRBV7-2|-
TGTGCCAGCAGCTTAGACGGGGTTGGTTTGGATCAGCCCCAGCATTTT
CASSLDGVGLDQPQHF
>TRBJ1-4|once|TRBV5-1|-
TGCGCCAGCAGCCAGGGAGGGTCAGCGCAAGAAAAACTGTTTTTT
CASSQGGSAQEKLFF
>TRBJ2-2|few|TRBV9|TRBD2
TGTGCCAGCAGCGACGTACCCCGACTAGCTCAGGAGGAGCTGTTTTTT
CASSDVPRLAQEELFF
>TRBJ1-5|few|TRBV30|-
TGTGCCTGGAGTGCCGGACAGACCAATCAGCCCCAGCATTTT
CAWSAGQTNQPQHF
>TRBJ2-6|few|TRBV21-1|-
TGTGCCAGCAGCTTGTCAGACAGGGTTCGCTCTGGGGCCAACGGCCTGACTTTC
CASSLSDRVRSGANGLTF
>TRBJ1-1|few|TRBV5-1|-
TGCGCCAGCCCCTTAATCTACAGGGACGTGAGCATGAACACTGAAGCTTTCTTT
CASPLIYRDVSMNTEAFF
>TRBJ2-5|-|TRBV5-1|TRBD2
TGCGCCAGCAGCTTGGCCACTAGCGGGGGGCCGGAAGAGACCCAGTACTTC
CASSLATSGGPEETQYF
>TRBJ2-3|once|TRBV7-3|-
TGTGCCAGCAGTCTCGCCTACACAGATACGCAGTATTTT
CASSLAYTDTQYF
>TRBJ2-5|-|TRBV11-2|TRBD1
TGTGCCAGCAGCTTAGGTACAGGGGGGGAGACCCAGTACTTC
CASSLGTGGETQYF
>TRBJ1-4|-|TRBV5-1|-
TGCGCCAGCAGCTTGGACTCTGAAAAACTGTTTTTT
CASSLDSEKLFF
>TRBJ1-1|few|TRBV7-2|-
TGTGCCAGCAGCTACCGGGAGGATGGGTACACTGAAGCTTTCTTT
CASSYREDGYTEAFF
>TRBJ2-1|-|TRBV5-1|TRBD1
TGCGCCAGCCGGGGACAGGGTGCCTTCGATGAGCAGTTCTTC
CASRGQGAFDEQFF
>TRBJ2-3|-|TRBV27|-
TGTGCCAGCAGTTTATACGCAGCGCCAGATACGCAGTATTTT
CASSLYAAPDTQYF
>TRBJ1-1|once|TRBV7-9|TRBD1
TGTGCCAGCAGCTCAGGGACAGATATTAGCACTGAAGCTTTCTTT
CASSSGTDISTEAFF
>TRBJ2-4|-|TRBV25-1|-
TGTGCCAGCAGTGAATTCTCCGGAGGGGACAAAAACATTCAGTACTTC
CASSEFSGGDKNIQYF
>TRBJ2-1|-|TRBV19|TRBD1
TGTGCCAGTAGGAAAGGGGGCGCCTATTTCTTC
CASRKGGAYFF
>TRBJ2-5|-|TRBV6-1|TRBD1
TGTGCCAGCAGTGATATCGGACAGGGAGAGACCCAGTACTTC
CASSDIGQGETQYF
>TRBJ2-2|-|TRBV11-1|-
TGTGCCAGCAGCTTGGTCCGGCGGCTGACCGGGGAGCTGTTTTTT
CASSLVRRLTGELFF
>TRBJ1-2|-|TRBV2|-
TGTGCCAGCAGTGAACGGGGAACAGTCTATGGCTACACCTTC
CASSERGTVYGYTF
>TRBJ2-3|-|TRBV7-6|TRBD2
TGTGCCAGCAGCTCCTATTACGGGGGGGGTGGCTCAGATACGCAGTATTTT
CASSSYYGGGGSDTQYF
>TRBJ2-2|once|TRBV28|TRBD2
TGTGCCAGCAGGTTAACTAGCGGAAACACCGGGGAGCTGTTTTTT
CASRLTSGNTGELFF
>TRBJ1-2|-|TRBV5-1|-
TGCGCCAGCAGCTTGGCGGTGGGGGACTATGACTACACCTTC
CASSLAVGDYDYTF
>TRBJ1-6|-|TRBV5-4|TRBD1
TGTGCCAGCAGCATGGGACAGGGACTTTCACCCCTCCACTTT
CASSMGQGLSPLHF
>TRBJ2-1|-|TRBV6-5|TRBD2
TGTGCCAGCAGTTCCCCTCTAGCGGGGGGGCTAGGTGAGCAGTTCTTC
CASSSPLAGGLGEQFF
>TRBJ1-2|few|TRBV5-6|-
TGTGCCAGCAGCTTGGGGGGACACAACTATGGCTACACCTTC
CASSLGGHNYGYTF
>TRBJ2-1|-|TRBV6-4|TRBD2
TGTGCCAGCAGTGACTCAGCGGGGGATTACAATGAGCAGTTCTTC
CASSDSAGDYNEQFF
>TRBJ1-4|-|TRBV18|-
TGTGCCAGCTCACGGCGGTCGGGTGAAAAACTGTTTTTT
CASSRRSGEKLFF
>TRBJ1-2|-|TRBV29-1|-
TGCAGCGTTGAAGACGTTTTCAGGGGCTACACCTTC
CSVEDVFRGYTF
>TRBJ2-3|-|TRBV18|-
TGTGCCAGCTCACCATCGGGACTGACAGATACGCAGTATTTT
CASSPSGLTDTQYF
>TRBJ1-2|-|TRBV25-1|-
TGTGCCAGCAGTGAATCGGGCAGGGCGAACTATGGCTACACCTTC
CASSESGRANYGYTF
>TRBJ1-5|-|TRBV19|TRBD1
TGTGCCAGTAGTATCCGGGACAGCTCTCAGCCCCAGCATTTT
CASSIRDSSQPQHF